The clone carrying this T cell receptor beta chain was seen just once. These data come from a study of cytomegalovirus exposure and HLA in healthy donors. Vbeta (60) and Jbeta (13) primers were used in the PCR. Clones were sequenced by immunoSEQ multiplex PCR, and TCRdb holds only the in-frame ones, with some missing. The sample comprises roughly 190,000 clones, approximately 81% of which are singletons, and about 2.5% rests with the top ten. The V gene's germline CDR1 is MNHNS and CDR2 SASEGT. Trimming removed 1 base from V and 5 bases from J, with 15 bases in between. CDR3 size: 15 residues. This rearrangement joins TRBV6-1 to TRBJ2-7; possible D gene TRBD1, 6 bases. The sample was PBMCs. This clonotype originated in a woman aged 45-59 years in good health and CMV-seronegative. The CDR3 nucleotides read TGTGCCAGCAGTGAAGGGCCAAGGACAGTTGACGAGCAGTACTTC. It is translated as CASSEGPRTVDEQYF.